This TCR beta chain was observed in a study of control samples from healthy donors and cancer patients. This CDR3 spans 13 amino acids. Looked up from germline, CDR1 is SGHRS and CDR2 is YFSETQ. V dropped 6 bases and J dropped 3 bases, with 10 bases sitting between them. Generated by immunoSEQ multiplex PCR, the TCRdb table keeps only in-frame clones and is missing some. The repertoire includes about 100,000 clones, 85% to 95% of them detected once, and around 8.5% sits in the top ten. The sequence derives from a man aged 18 to 30 in good health. The chain combines TRBV5-1 with TRBJ1-3, with a possible D match to TRBD1 (5 bases). Sequencing used blood. CDR3 nucleotide sequence: TGCGCCAGCAAGAAGGGGTATGGAAACACCATATATTTT. It translates to CASKKGYGNTIYF.